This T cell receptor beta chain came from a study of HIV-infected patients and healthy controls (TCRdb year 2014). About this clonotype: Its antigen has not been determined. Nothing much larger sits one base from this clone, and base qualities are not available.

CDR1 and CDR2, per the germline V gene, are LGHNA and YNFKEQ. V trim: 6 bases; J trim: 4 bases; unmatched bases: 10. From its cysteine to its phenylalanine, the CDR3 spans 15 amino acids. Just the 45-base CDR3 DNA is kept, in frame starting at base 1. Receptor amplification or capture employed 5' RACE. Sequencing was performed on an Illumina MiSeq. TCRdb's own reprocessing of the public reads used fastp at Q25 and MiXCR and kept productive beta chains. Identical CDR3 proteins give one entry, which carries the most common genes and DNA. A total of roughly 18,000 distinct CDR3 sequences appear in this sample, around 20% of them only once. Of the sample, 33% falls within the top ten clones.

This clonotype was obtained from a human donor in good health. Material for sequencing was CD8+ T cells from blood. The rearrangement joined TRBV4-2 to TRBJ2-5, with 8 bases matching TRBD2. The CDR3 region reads CASSPRWTSPETQYF. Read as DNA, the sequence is TGTGCCAGCAGTCCAAGATGGACTAGCCCAGAGACCCAGTACTTC.